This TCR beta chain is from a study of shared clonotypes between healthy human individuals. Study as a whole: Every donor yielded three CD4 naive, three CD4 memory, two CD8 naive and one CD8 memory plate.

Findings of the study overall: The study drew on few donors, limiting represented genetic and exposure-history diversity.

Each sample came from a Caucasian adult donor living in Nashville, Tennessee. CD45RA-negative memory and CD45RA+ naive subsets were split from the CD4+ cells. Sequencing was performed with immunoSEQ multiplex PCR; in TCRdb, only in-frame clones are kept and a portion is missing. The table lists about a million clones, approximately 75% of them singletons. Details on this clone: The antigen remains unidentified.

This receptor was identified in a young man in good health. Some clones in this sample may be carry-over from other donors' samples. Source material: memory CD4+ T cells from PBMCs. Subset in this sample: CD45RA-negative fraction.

The CDR3 sequence is CASTPSVGNTEAFF. In DNA form, the CDR3 reads TGTGCCAGCACGCCGTCGGTAGGGAACACTGAAGCTTTCTTT. The rearrangement joins TRBV28 to TRBJ1-1, with D unclear. The germline gives CDR1 MDHEN, CDR2 SYDVKM. There are 14 residues in the CDR3. Trimming pared 7 bases from V and 1 base from J, leaving 13 bases between.